Listed here are 6 T cell receptor beta chains from one sample, sequenced in a study of blood T cells in healthy people across ages (dated by TCRdb to the mid-2010s). The library was produced with 5' RACE. Sequencing relied on an Illumina HiSeq 2500. A second PCR of about 7 to 12 cycles was performed with a sample-barcoded 5' primer and a J-beta primer mix. Using fastp trimming at Q25 and MiXCR clonotype assembly, TCRdb reanalyzed the public sequencing data and kept in-frame beta chains. CDR3 protein sequences are deduplicated, and each keeps its most common genes and DNA. For this sample there are 1.2 million to 1.5 million distinct CDR3 sequences; roughly 45% appear just once. Approximately 7.9% of the sample belongs to the ten largest clones. The sequenced material came from blood. The receptors come from a woman younger than 30 in good health.

V usage is TRBV9 and J usage is TRBJ2-1; 7 nucleotides match TRBD2. The end of the DNA fits TRBJ2-7 better, so the J call may be wrong. Germline V lookup: CDR1 SGDLS, CDR2 YYNGEE. CDR3 length: 16 amino acids. The CDR3 sequence is CASSVGSSGSYNEQYF. As DNA, the CDR3 is TGTGCCAGCAGCGTAGGGTCTAGCGGTTCCTACAATGAGCAGTACTTC.

This chain connects TRBV20-1 to TRBJ2-3; D is ambiguous. Trimming left V 6 bases short and J 7 bases short, with 23 bases between. CDR1 and CDR2 (germline): DFQATT, SNEGSKA (reference sequence). The CDR3 is 15 residues long. CDR3 bases: TGCAGTGCCCCCCCCTGGATAGAGGTGCGGAATACGCAGTATTTT. It encodes CSAPPWIEVRNTQYF.

In the case of this clonotype: A much larger clone sits a single nucleotide away, making a read error possible. The chain uses TRBV4-2 and TRBJ2-3, with D possibly matching TRBD2 (5 bases). The CDR3 has 17 amino acids. The V end was cut by 1 base, the J end by 2 bases, with 16 bases between. Germline lookup yields CDR1 LGHNA and CDR2 YNFKEQ. CDR3 coding DNA: TGTGCCAGCAGCCAAGGCGGTGCGGGCGGAGCCACAGATACGCAGTATTTT. Its translation: CASSQGGAGGATDTQYF.

The sample holds a few counts of this clonotype. The CDR3 nucleotides are TGCAGTGCGACCAAGGGCCTATACAATGAGCAGTTCTTC. The encoded protein is CSATKGLYNEQFF. The chain combines TRBV20-1 with TRBJ2-1; no clear D. Germline CDR1 and CDR2: DFQATT and SNEGSKA (reference sequence). The V and J ends lost 6 bases and 4 bases respectively, with 13 bases between them. The CDR3 has 13 amino acids.

The rearrangement uses TRBV28 and TRBJ2-7; 10 bases agree with TRBD2. The germline V gene has CDR1 MDHEN and CDR2 SYDVKM. Trimming took 8 bases from V and 2 from J; bases not matched to a gene: 6. The CDR3 totals 14 residues. The CDR3 reads CASRLAGETYEQYF. DNA of the CDR3: TGTGCCAGCCGCCTAGCGGGAGAAACCTACGAGCAGTACTTC.

This clonotype was found a few times. The V and J genes are TRBV12-3 or TRBV12-4 and TRBJ2-7, with D possibly TRBD1 on 6 matching bases. Trimming left V 3 bases short and J 5 bases short, with 20 bases between. The CDR3 covers 16 residues. DNA for the CDR3: TGTGCCAGCAGTTTTTTACCCCGGTCCAGGGACAACGAGCAGTACTTC. Its translation: CASSFLPRSRDNEQYF.